This paragraph covers one T cell receptor beta chain sequence. The entry originates in a study of T cell responses to AZD1222 COVID-19 vaccine. The germline V gene has CDR1 MDHEN and CDR2 SYDVKM. V was trimmed by 5 bases and J by 1 base, leaving 11 bases between them. The CDR3 spans 14 residues. Clones were read by immunoSEQ multiplex PCR, and TCRdb kept only the in-frame ones, dropping some. The sample includes approximately 65,000 clones, more than 70% of them seen just once. This chain uses TRBV28 with TRBJ1-1, with a possible D match to TRBD1 (6 bases). This receptor was obtained from an adult in good health. The specimen was peripheral blood, collected on day 0 of AZD1222 vaccination. The CDR3 sequence: CASSPRQENTEAFF. CDR3 coding DNA: TGTGCCAGCAGTCCGAGACAGGAGAACACTGAAGCTTTCTTT. The full variable domain, rest sourced from reference TRBV28 and TRBJ1-1, is DVKVTQSSRYLVKRTGEKVFLECVQDMDHENMFWYRQDPGLGLRLIYFSYDVKMKEKGDIPEGYSVSREKKERFSLILESASTNQTSMYLCASSPRQENTEAFFGQGTRLTVV.